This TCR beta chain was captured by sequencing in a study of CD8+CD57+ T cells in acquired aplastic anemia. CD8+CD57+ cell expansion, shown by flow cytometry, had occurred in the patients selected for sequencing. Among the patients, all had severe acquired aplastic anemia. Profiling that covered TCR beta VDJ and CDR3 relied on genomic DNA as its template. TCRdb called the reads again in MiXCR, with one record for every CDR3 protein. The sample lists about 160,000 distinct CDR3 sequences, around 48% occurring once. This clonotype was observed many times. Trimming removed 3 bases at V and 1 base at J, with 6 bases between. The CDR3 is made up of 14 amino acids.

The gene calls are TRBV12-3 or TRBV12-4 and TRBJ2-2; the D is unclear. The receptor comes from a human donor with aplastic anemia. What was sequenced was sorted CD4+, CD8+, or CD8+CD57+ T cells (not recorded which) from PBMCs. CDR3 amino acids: CASSFYRNTGELFF. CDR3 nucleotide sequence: TGTGCCAGCAGTTTTTACAGGAACACCGGGGAGCTGTTTTTT.